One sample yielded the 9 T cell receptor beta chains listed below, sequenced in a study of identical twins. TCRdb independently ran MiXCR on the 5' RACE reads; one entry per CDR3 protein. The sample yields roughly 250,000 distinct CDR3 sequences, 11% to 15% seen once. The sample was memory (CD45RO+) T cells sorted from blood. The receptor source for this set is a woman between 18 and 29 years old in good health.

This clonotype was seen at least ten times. The CDR3 DNA sequence: TGTGCCAGCAGCGGTACAGGGGTCTACAATGAAAAACTGTTTTTT. Residues: CASSGTGVYNEKLFF. The gene calls are TRBV12-3 or TRBV12-4 and TRBJ1-4, with 7 bases lining up with TRBD1. The CDR3 sequence is 15 residues long. The ends lost 6 bases at V and 5 bases at J; junction bases unmatched: 9.

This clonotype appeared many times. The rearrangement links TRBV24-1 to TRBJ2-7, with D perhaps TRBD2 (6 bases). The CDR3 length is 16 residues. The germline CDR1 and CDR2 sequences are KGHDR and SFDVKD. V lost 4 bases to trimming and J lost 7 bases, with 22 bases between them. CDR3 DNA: TGTGCCACCAGTGAGCCACCGGGACTCGACCCGTGGGAGCAGTACTTC. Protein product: CATSEPPGLDPWEQYF.

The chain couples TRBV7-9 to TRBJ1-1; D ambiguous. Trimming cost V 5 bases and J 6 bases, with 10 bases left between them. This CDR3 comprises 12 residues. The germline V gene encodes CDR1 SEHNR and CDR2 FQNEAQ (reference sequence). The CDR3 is CASSPLTPEAFF. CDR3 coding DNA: TGTGCCAGCAGCCCCCTGACCCCTGAAGCTTTCTTT.

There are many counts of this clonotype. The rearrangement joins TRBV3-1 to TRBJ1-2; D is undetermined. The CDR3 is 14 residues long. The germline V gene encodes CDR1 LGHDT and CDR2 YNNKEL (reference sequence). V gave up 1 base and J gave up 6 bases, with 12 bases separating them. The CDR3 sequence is CASSQAGREDGYTF. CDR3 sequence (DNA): TGTGCCAGCAGCCAAGCGGGTCGCGAGGATGGCTACACCTTC.

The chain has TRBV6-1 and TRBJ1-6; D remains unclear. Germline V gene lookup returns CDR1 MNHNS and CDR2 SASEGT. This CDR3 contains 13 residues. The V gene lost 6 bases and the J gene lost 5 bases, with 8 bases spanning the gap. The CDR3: CASSPDHNSPLHF. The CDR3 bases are TGTGCCAGCAGCCCCGACCATAATTCACCCCTCCACTTT.

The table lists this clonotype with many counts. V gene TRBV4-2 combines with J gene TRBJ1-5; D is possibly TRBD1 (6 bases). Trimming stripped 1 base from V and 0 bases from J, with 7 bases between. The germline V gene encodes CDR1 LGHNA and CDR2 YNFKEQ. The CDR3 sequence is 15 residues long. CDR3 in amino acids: CASSQGDISNQPQHF. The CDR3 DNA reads TGTGCCAGCAGCCAAGGGGACATTAGCAATCAGCCCCAGCATTTT.

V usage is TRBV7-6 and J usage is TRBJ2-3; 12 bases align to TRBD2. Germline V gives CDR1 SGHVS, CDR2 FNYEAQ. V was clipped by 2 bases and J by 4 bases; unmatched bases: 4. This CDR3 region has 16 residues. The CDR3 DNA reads TGTGCCAGCAGCTTACTAGCGGGGGGGCCATCAGATACGCAGTATTTT. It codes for CASSLLAGGPSDTQYF.

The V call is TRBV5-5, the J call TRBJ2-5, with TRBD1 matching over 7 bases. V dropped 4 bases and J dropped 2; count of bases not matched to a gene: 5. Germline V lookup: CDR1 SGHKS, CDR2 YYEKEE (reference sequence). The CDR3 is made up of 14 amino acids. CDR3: CASSPGQFQETQYF. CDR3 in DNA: TGTGCCAGCAGCCCGGGACAGTTTCAAGAGACCCAGTACTTC.

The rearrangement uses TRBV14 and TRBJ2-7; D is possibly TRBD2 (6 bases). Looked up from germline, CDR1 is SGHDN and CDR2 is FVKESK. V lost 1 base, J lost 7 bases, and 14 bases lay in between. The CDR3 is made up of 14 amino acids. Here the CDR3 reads CASSQAGRAGEQYF. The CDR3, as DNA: TGTGCCAGCAGCCAAGCAGGGCGGGCGGGGGAGCAGTACTTC.